The clone carrying this T cell receptor (beta chain) has just one count. Its antigen is undetermined. This specimen belongs to a study of vaccination effects on CD4 cells after COVID-19. Findings and caveats of the study: Long after vaccination, the clones induced by infection and by vaccine shrank markedly in size.

Culture proceeded for roughly ten days, and CD4+ T cells were then isolated. The CDR3 runs 15 residues. The germline gives CDR1 MNHEY, CDR2 SVGAGI. The junction had 6 bases not matched to a gene; V was cut back by 0 bases and J by 6 bases. The data were produced by immunoSEQ multiplex PCR, yet TCRdb's version contains in-frame clones alone and is incomplete. Of about 48,000 clones listed, roughly three fifths were seen once; the top ten hold about 5%. The clonotype was recovered from a human donor who received a COVID-19 vaccine. The sequencing used CD4+ T cells from PBMCs cultured without peptide, collected before COVID-19 vaccination. This rearrangement joins TRBV6-5 to TRBJ2-7, with 9 bases that match TRBD1. The CDR3 coding sequence is TGTGCCAGCAGTTACTCTGGGACAGGGCGTGGCGAGCAGTACTTC. Translation: CASSYSGTGRGEQYF.